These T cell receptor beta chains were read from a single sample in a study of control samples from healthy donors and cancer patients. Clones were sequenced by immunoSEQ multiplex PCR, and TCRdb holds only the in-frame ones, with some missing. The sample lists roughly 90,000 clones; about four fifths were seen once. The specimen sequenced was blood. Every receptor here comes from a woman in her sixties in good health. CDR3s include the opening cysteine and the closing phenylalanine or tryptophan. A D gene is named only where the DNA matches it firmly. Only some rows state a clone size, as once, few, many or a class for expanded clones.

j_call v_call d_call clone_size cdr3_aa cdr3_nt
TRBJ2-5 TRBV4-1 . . CASSQGQNKETQYF TGCGCCAGCAGCCAAGGTCAAAATAAAGAGACCCAGTACTTC
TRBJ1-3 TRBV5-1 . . CASRSFSGNTIYF TGCGCCAGCAGAAGTTTCTCTGGAAACACCATATATTTT
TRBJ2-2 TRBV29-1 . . CSVEGNQDTGELFF TGCAGCGTTGAAGGCAACCAGGACACCGGGGAGCTGTTTTTT
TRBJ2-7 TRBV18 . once CASSPILVSNYEQYF TGTGCCAGCTCACCGATACTAGTTTCCAACTACGAGCAGTACTTC
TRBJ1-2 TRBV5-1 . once CASTLGTSYGYTF TGCGCCAGCACCCTTGGGACAAGTTATGGCTACACCTTC
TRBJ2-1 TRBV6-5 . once CASSYSGSSYNEQFF TGTGCCAGCAGTTACTCGGGGAGCTCCTACAATGAGCAGTTCTTC
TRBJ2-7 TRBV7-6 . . CASSLDTGIPYEQYF TGTGCCAGCAGCTTAGACACCGGGATCCCATACGAGCAGTACTTC
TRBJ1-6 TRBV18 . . CASSPGGISPLHF TGTGCCAGCTCACCGGGTGGGATTTCACCCCTCCACTTT
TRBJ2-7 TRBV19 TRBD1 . CASSIEGAPSYEQYF TGTGCCAGTAGTATTGAGGGGGCGCCCTCCTACGAGCAGTACTTC
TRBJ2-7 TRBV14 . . CASSRYEQYF TGTGCCAGCAGCCGGTACGAGCAGTACTTC
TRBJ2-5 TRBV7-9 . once CASSPPSREGETQYF TGTGCCAGCAGCCCACCGAGCCGTGAAGGGGAGACCCAGTACTTC
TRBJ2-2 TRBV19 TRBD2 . CASSQGLAGNTGELFF TGTGCCAGTAGTCAAGGACTAGCGGGAAACACCGGGGAGCTGTTTTTT
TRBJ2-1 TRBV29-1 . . CSVGDAGRSYNEQFF TGCAGCGTTGGGGATGCAGGCCGCTCCTACAATGAGCAGTTCTTC
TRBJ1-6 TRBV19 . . CASSMAGRYSPLHF TGTGCCAGTAGTATGGCCGGGCGGTACTCACCCCTCCACTTT
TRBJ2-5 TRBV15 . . CATSRDSVQETQYF TGTGCCACCAGCAGAGATTCGGTCCAAGAGACCCAGTACTTC
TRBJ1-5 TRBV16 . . CASSQGTGANPQHF TGTGCCAGCAGCCAAGGGACGGGTGCGAATCCCCAGCATTTT
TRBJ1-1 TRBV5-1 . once CASRRFRDLRWEAFF TGCGCCAGCAGACGATTCCGGGACCTACGGTGGGAAGCTTTCTTT
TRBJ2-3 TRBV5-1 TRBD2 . CASSLPGLAGGSFTDTQYF TGCGCCAGCAGCTTACCTGGACTAGCGGGGGGGTCCTTCACAGATACGCAGTATTTT
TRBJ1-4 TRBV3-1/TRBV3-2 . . CASSQTKGATNEKLFF TGTGCCAGCAGCCAGACGAAGGGGGCAACTAATGAAAAACTGTTTTTT
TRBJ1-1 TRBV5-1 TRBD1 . CASSRLSGTAMNTEAFF TGCGCCAGCAGCCGATTATCCGGGACAGCTATGAACACTGAAGCTTTCTTT
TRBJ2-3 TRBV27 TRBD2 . CASRIVGTTPTDTQYF TGTGCCAGCAGGATCGTCGGGACTACTCCCACAGATACGCAGTATTTT
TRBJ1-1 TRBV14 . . CASSQAALTEAFF TGTGCCAGCAGCCAAGCTGCTTTGACTGAAGCTTTCTTT
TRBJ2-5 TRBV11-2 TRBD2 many CAGGGQETQYF TGTGCCGGGGGGGGCCAAGAGACCCAGTACTTC
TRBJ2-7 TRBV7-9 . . CASRAYEQYF TGTGCCAGCAGAGCCTACGAGCAGTACTTC
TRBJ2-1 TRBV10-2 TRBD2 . CASRGGGAVFDEQFF TGCGCCTCCAGGGGCGGGGGGGCCGTTTTTGATGAGCAGTTCTTC
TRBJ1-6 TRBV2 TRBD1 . CASSWGQGGNSPLHF TGTGCCAGCAGTTGGGGACAGGGCGGCAATTCACCCCTCCACTTT
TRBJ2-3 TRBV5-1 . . CASSPSGSASTDTQYF TGCGCCAGCAGCCCCAGCGGATCGGCTAGCACAGATACGCAGTATTTT
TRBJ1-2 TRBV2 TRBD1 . CASTRTSGTASYYGYTF TGTGCCAGCACCAGAACTTCCGGGACAGCTTCCTACTATGGCTACACCTTC
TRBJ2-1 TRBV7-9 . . CASSFSDEQFF TGTGCCAGCAGCTTCAGCGATGAGCAGTTCTTC
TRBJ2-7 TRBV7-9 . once CASSLIYEQYF TGTGCCAGCAGCTTAATCTACGAGCAGTACTTC
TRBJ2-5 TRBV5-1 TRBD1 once CASSSQTGAQETQYF TGCGCCAGCAGCTCGCAAACAGGGGCCCAAGAGACCCAGTACTTC
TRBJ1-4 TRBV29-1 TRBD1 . CSVEAGTGVEKLFF TGCAGCGTTGAAGCCGGGACAGGGGTTGAAAAACTGTTTTTT
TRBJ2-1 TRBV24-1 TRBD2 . CATSDLGTSGRGNEQFF TGTGCCACCAGTGATTTGGGGACTAGCGGGAGGGGCAATGAGCAGTTCTTC
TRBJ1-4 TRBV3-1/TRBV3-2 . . CASSRGLANEKLFF TGTGCCAGCAGCCGAGGACTAGCTAATGAAAAACTGTTTTTT
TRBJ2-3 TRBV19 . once CASSIERTDTQYF TGTGCCAGTAGTATTGAGCGGACAGATACGCAGTATTTT
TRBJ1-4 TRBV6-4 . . CASSDPGTGRTVTGEKLFF TGTGCCAGCAGTGACCCTGGGACGGGACGGACGGTTACGGGCGAAAAACTGTTTTTT
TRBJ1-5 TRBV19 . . CASTRGPPGQPQHF TGTGCCAGTACCCGCGGCCCCCCAGGACAGCCCCAGCATTTT
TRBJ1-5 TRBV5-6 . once CASSLSGATQPQHF TGTGCCAGCAGCTTATCGGGGGCAACTCAGCCCCAGCATTTT
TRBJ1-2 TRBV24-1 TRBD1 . CATRQGARGYTF TGTGCCACCAGGCAGGGGGCGCGGGGCTACACCTTC
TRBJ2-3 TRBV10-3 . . CASQMGDTQYF TGTGCCAGCCAGATGGGAGATACGCAGTATTTT